The next 14 T cell receptor beta chains were all read from a single sample in a study of regulatory T cells in long-lasting Graves disease. Time point described: newly diagnosed GD, antithyroid drugs for less than 3 months. The TCR library was prepared using RNA isolated from PBMCs. Libraries of TCR beta came from iRepertoire HTBI primers plus Arm-PCR of CDR3 regions. Each CDR3 protein is one row after TCRdb ran MiXCR on the multiplex PCR reads. In the table there are about 360,000 distinct CDR3 sequences, roughly 16% of which are singletons. A further study also used this sample, focusing on T cells in Graves' hyperthyroidism and ophthalmopathy.

The sequences come from peripheral blood mononuclear cells (PBMCs), collected at new diagnosis, from a patient treated with antithyroid drugs. The source is a woman under 30 with Graves disease.

This clonotype was observed at least ten times. V and J are TRBV3-1 and TRBJ1-1; D is perhaps TRBD1 (6 bases). This CDR3 is 14 amino acids long. Germline CDR1 LGHDT, CDR2 YNNKEL (reference sequence). V was trimmed by 5 bases and J by 4 bases, leaving 14 bases between them. The CDR3 loop reads CASSATGSLTEAFF. In DNA form, the CDR3 reads TGTGCCAGCAGCGCCACAGGGTCGCTCACTGAAGCTTTCTTT. Using reference TRBV3-1 and TRBJ1-1 for the parts outside the CDR3, the full variable domain is DTAVSQTPKYLVTQMGNDKSIKCEQNLGHDTMYWYKQDSKKFLKIMFSYNNKELIINETVPNRFSPKSPDKAHLNLHINSLELGDSAVYFCASSATGSLTEAFFGQGTRLTVV.

Of note for this clonotype: A much larger clone lies a single base off, so this may be a read error. The chain is built from TRBV5-1 and TRBJ2-7; 9 positions agree with TRBD1. Germline V lookup: CDR1 SGHRS, CDR2 YFSETQ. The CDR3 runs to 13 residues. CDR3 protein: CASSSRTGDERYF. The CDR3 DNA reads TGCGCCAGCAGCTCCCGGACAGGGGACGAGCGGTACTTC. Filled out from reference TRBV5-1 and TRBJ2-7, the complete variable domain reads KAGVTQTPRYLIKTRGQQVTLSCSPISGHRSVSWYQQTPGQGLQFLFEYFSETQRNKGNFPGRFSGRQFSNSRSEMNVSTLELGDSALYLCASSSRTGDERYFGPGTRLTVT.

There are many counts of this clonotype. This sequence joins TRBV6-1 and TRBJ1-1, with D possibly TRBD1 on 5 matching bases. The CDR3 extends over 12 amino acids. The ends were cut back, 5 bases at V and 8 bases at J, with 12 bases in the middle. CDR1 is MNHNS and CDR2 is SASEGT in the germline V gene. CDR3 amino acids: CASSLQGGEAFF. As DNA, the CDR3 is TGTGCCAGCAGTCTCCAGGGCGGGGAAGCTTTCTTT.

Many counts were recorded for this clonotype. This chain joins TRBV28 and TRBJ2-7; a possible D gene is TRBD1 (6 bases). CDR1 and CDR2 (germline): MDHEN, SYDVKM. V lost 5 bases and J lost 1, with 12 bases in between. This CDR3 has 14 residues. This chain's CDR3 is CASSPSGTSYEQYF. CDR3 coding DNA: TGTGCCAGCAGTCCCTCCGGGACATCCTACGAGCAGTACTTC.

This chain uses TRBV2 with TRBJ2-2; TRBD2 matches at 11 bases. V lost 1 base and J lost 6; bases outside the gene matches: 4. CDR3 length equals 16 residues. From germline, CDR1 is SNHLY and CDR2 FYNNEI. The CDR3 is CASSEVRLAGSGELFF. CDR3 nucleotides: TGTGCCAGCAGTGAAGTTAGACTAGCGGGGTCCGGGGAGCTGTTTTTT. The full variable domain, with the rest looked up from reference TRBV2 and TRBJ2-2, is EPEVTQTPSHQVTQMGQEVILRCVPISNHLYFYWYRQILGQKVEFLVSFYNNEISEKSEIFDDQFSVERPDGSNFTLKIRSTKLEDSAMYFCASSEVRLAGSGELFFGEGSRLTVL.

CDR3 DNA: TGTGCCACCTTAGTAAGACAGGGAGGTGCAGATACGCAGTATTTT. Encoded protein: CATLVRQGGADTQYF. This chain connects TRBV25-1 to TRBJ2-3; D is perhaps TRBD1 (7 bases). CDR1 and CDR2 from the germline V gene are MGHDK and SYGVNS. CDR3 length: 15 amino acids. The ends were cut back, 10 bases at V and 4 bases at J, with 21 bases in the middle.

In its sample, this clonotype was seen a few times. This chain uses TRBV6-1 with TRBJ1-3, with D unresolved. V lost 3 bases to trimming and J lost 4 bases, with 16 bases between them. CDR1 is MNHNS, CDR2 SASEGT, per germline. CDR3 length: 16 amino acids. The DNA for the CDR3 is TGTGCCAGCAGTGAGGCGGATGCGGGAGCCGGAAACACCATATATTTT. Encoded protein: CASSEADAGAGNTIYF.

A note on this clonotype: One junction end disagrees with the germline gene, perhaps due to a read error. CDR3 coding DNA: TGTGCCAGCAGTTACTCGTTTGGGATGAACACTGGAGCTTTCTTT. Translating it yields CASSYSFGMNTGAFF. J is TRBJ1-1 and V is TRBV6-2 or TRBV6-3; D unresolved. This CDR3 comprises 15 residues. Germline CDR1 MNHEY, CDR2 SVGEGT.

This chain uses TRBV10-2 with TRBJ2-5, with D perhaps matching TRBD1 (5 bases). The germline CDR1 and CDR2 sequences are WSHSY and SAAADI. This CDR3 contains 14 residues. The V end was cut by 6 bases, the J end by 4 bases, with 15 bases between. The CDR3 sequence: CASRTRQYPETQYF. The DNA for the CDR3 is TGCGCCAGCAGAACCAGACAGTACCCAGAGACCCAGTACTTC.

This clonotype was recorded many times. The chain carries TRBV30 and TRBJ1-4, with D perhaps TRBD1 (6 bases). CDR1 and CDR2 from the germline V gene are GTSNPN and SVGIG (reference sequence). CDR3 length: 14 residues. Trimming removed 0 bases from V and 3 bases from J, with 8 bases in between. The CDR3 here is CAWSVQGANEKLFF. As DNA, the CDR3 is TGTGCCTGGAGTGTACAGGGAGCTAATGAAAAACTGTTTTTT.

This clonotype was recorded at least ten times. This chain connects TRBV18 to TRBJ1-5; 7 positions match TRBD1. CDR1 KGHSH and CDR2 LQKENI come from the germline V gene. Germline trimming cut 6 bases from V and 2 bases from J; bases unmatched to any gene: 13. This CDR3 is 17 amino acids long. The CDR3 reads CASSPDQNRGRNQPQHF. The CDR3, as DNA: TGTGCCAGCTCGCCAGATCAGAACAGGGGCCGCAATCAGCCCCAGCATTTT.

This clonotype was counted at least ten times. CDR3 residues: CASRGRRAGLVGTQYF. The CDR3 region has the DNA TGTGCCAGCAGGGGACGGCGAGCGGGACTAGTGGGGACCCAGTACTTC. The chain is built from TRBV6-2 or TRBV6-3 and TRBJ2-5, with 8 nucleotides matching TRBD2. The CDR3 is made up of 16 amino acids. J gave up 7 bases and V 6 bases, and 16 bases lay outside the gene matches. Germline V CDR1 and CDR2: MNHEY, SVGEGT.

This clonotype has only a few counts. The chain carries TRBV5-1 and TRBJ1-1; 9 nucleotides match TRBD1. Germline V gives CDR1 SGHRS, CDR2 YFSETQ. The CDR3 contains 16 residues. J was trimmed by 1 base and V by 3 bases; bases with no gene match: 7. CDR3: CASSSGTGWGNTEAFF. CDR3 coding DNA: TGCGCCAGCAGCTCCGGGACAGGGTGGGGGAACACTGAAGCTTTCTTT.

This clonotype was counted at least ten times. V and J are TRBV11-2 and TRBJ2-3; tentatively, D is TRBD2 (6 bases). Germline CDR1 SGHAT, CDR2 FQNNGV. The CDR3 runs 18 residues. Trimming removed 5 bases at V and 0 bases at J, with 21 bases between. CDR3 DNA sequence: TGTGCCAGCAGCCCATACGGCGGGAAGGGATTAAGCACAGATACGCAGTATTTT. This codes for CASSPYGGKGLSTDTQYF.